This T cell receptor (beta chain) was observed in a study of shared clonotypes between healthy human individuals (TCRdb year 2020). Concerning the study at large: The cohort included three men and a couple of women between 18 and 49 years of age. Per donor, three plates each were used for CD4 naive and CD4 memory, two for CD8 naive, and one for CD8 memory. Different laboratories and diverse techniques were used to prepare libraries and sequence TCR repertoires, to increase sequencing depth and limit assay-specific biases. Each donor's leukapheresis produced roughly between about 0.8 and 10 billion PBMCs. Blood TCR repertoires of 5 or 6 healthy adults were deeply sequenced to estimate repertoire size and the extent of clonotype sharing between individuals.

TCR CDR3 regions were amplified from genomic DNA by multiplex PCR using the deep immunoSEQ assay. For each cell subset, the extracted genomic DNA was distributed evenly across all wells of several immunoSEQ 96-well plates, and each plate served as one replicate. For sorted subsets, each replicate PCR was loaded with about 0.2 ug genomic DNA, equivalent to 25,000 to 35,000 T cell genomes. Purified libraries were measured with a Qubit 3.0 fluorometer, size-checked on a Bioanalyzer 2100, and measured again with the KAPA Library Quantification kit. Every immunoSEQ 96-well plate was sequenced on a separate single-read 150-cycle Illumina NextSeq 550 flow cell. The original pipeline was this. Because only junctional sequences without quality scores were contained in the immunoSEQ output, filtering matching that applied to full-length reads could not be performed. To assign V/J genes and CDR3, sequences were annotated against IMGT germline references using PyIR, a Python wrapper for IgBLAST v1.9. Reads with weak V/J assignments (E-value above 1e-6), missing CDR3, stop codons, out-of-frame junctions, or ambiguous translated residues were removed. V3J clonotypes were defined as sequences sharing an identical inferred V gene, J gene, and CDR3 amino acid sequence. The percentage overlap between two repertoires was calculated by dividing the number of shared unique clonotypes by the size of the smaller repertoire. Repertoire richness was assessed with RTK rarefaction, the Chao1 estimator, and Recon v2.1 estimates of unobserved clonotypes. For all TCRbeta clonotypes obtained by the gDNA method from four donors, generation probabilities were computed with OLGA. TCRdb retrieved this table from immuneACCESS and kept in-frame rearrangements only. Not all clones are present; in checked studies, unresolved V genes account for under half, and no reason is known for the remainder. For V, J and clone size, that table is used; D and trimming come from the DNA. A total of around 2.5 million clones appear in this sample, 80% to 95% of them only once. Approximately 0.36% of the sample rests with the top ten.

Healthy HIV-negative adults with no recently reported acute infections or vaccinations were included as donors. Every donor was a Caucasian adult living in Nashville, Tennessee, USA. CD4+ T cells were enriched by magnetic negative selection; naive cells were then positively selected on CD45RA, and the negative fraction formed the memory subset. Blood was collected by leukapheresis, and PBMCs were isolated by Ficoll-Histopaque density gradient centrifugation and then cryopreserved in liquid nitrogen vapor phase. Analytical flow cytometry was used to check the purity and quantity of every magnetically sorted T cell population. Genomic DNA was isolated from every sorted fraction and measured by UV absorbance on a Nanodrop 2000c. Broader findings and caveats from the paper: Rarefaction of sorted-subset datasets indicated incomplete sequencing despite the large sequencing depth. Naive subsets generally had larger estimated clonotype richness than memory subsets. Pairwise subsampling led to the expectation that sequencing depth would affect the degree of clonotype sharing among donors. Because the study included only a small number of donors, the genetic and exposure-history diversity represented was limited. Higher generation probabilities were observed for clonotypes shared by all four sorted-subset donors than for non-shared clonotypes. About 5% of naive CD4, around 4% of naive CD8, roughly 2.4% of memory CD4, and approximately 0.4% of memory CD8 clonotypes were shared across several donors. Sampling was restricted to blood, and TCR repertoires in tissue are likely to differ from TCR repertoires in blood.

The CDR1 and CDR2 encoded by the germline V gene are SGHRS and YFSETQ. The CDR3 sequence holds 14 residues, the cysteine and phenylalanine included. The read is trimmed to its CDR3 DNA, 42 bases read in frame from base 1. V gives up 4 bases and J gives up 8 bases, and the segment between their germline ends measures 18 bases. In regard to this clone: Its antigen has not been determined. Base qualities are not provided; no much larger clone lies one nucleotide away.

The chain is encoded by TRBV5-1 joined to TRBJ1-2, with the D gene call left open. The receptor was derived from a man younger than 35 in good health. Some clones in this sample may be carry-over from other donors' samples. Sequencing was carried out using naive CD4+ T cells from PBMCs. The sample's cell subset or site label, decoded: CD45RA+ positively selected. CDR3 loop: CASSPQERSWGYTF. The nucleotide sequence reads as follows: TGCGCCAGCAGCCCCCAGGAGCGCTCCTGGGGCTACACCTTC.